These T cell receptor beta chains were read from a single sample in a study of vaccination and CD4 T cells after COVID-19. No antigen is known for these receptors. Using its own MiXCR run on the PCR reads, TCRdb lists one record per CDR3 protein. This sample has 13,000 or so distinct CDR3 sequences, with about 50% found just once. The sample taken for sequencing was CD4+ T cells from blood, cultured in vitro. The source is a human donor who had recovered from COVID-19. Both conserved end residues are part of each CDR3. Fields, in order: D gene, J gene, V gene, clone size, CDR3 protein, CDR3 DNA. D genes are given only for firm matches. Rows may omit the clone size; those that give it use once, few, many or a size class.

D gene: -; J gene: TRBJ2-3; V gene: TRBV20-1; clone size: -; CDR3 protein: CSARDSSRIGTDTQYF; CDR3 DNA: TGCAGTGCTAGAGATTCCAGTCGAATAGGCACAGATACGCAGTATTTT
D gene: -; J gene: TRBJ1-5; V gene: TRBV6-2/TRBV6-3; clone size: -; CDR3 protein: CASSYPLSDGGNQPQHF; CDR3 DNA: TGTGCCAGCAGTTACCCACTCTCTGACGGTGGCAATCAGCCCCAGCATTTT
D gene: -; J gene: TRBJ2-2; V gene: TRBV6-1; clone size: -; CDR3 protein: CASRSADTGELFF; CDR3 DNA: TGTGCCAGCAGGAGTGCGGACACCGGGGAGCTGTTTTTT
D gene: -; J gene: TRBJ1-2; V gene: TRBV12-3/TRBV12-4; clone size: -; CDR3 protein: CASTLRGGGTRADYGYTF; CDR3 DNA: TGTGCCAGCACCCTAAGGGGGGGTGGGACCCGAGCAGACTATGGCTACACCTTC
D gene: TRBD1; J gene: TRBJ1-2; V gene: TRBV2; clone size: -; CDR3 protein: CASYGTTGTSNYGYTF; CDR3 DNA: TGTGCCAGCTACGGGACGACAGGGACCTCTAACTATGGCTACACCTTC
D gene: TRBD2; J gene: TRBJ2-5; V gene: TRBV15; clone size: few; CDR3 protein: CATSRASGSVTQYF; CDR3 DNA: TGTGCCACCAGCAGGGCTAGCGGGAGCGTGACCCAGTACTTC
D gene: -; J gene: TRBJ2-5; V gene: TRBV20-1; clone size: -; CDR3 protein: CSARDGSLNQETQYF; CDR3 DNA: TGCAGTGCTAGAGACGGGAGCTTAAATCAAGAGACCCAGTACTTC
D gene: -; J gene: TRBJ2-1; V gene: TRBV5-1; clone size: few; CDR3 protein: CASRRNYNEQFF; CDR3 DNA: TGCGCCAGCAGACGGAATTACAATGAGCAGTTCTTC
D gene: TRBD2; J gene: TRBJ2-1; V gene: TRBV20-1; clone size: few; CDR3 protein: CSAQAGYEQFF; CDR3 DNA: TGCAGTGCTCAAGCGGGATATGAGCAGTTCTTC
D gene: -; J gene: TRBJ1-1; V gene: TRBV18; clone size: medium-sized; CDR3 protein: CASSPNDGSTEAFF; CDR3 DNA: TGTGCCAGCTCACCCAACGACGGGTCCACTGAAGCTTTCTTT
D gene: -; J gene: TRBJ2-3; V gene: TRBV20-1; clone size: few; CDR3 protein: CSATNVGVSTDTQYF; CDR3 DNA: TGCAGTGCTACGAATGTCGGGGTGAGCACAGATACGCAGTATTTT
D gene: -; J gene: TRBJ2-7; V gene: TRBV20-1; clone size: -; CDR3 protein: CSAETGDLTYEQYF; CDR3 DNA: TGCAGTGCTGAGACGGGGGACTTGACCTACGAGCAGTACTTC
D gene: TRBD1; J gene: TRBJ2-7; V gene: TRBV20-1; clone size: few; CDR3 protein: CSFAGTENYEQYF; CDR3 DNA: TGCAGTTTCGCCGGGACAGAGAATTACGAGCAGTACTTC
D gene: -; J gene: TRBJ2-3; V gene: TRBV20-1; clone size: few; CDR3 protein: CSARDSGRAGTDTQYF; CDR3 DNA: -
D gene: -; J gene: TRBJ1-5; V gene: TRBV6-1; clone size: -; CDR3 protein: CATWTETQPQHF; CDR3 DNA: TGTGCCACCTGGACAGAGACTCAGCCCCAGCATTTT
D gene: TRBD2; J gene: TRBJ2-1; V gene: TRBV7-3; clone size: -; CDR3 protein: CASSSASGGSYNEQFF; CDR3 DNA: TGTGCCAGCAGCTCAGCTAGCGGGGGCTCCTACAATGAGCAGTTCTTC
D gene: -; J gene: TRBJ1-6; V gene: TRBV10-3; clone size: -; CDR3 protein: CAIRSGGDSPLHF; CDR3 DNA: TGTGCCATCAGATCCGGCGGCGATTCACCCCTCCACTTT
D gene: TRBD2; J gene: TRBJ2-1; V gene: TRBV11-2; clone size: -; CDR3 protein: CASSLEYKGLALYNEQFF; CDR3 DNA: TGTGCCAGCAGCTTAGAATATAAAGGACTAGCGTTATACAATGAGCAGTTCTTC
D gene: -; J gene: TRBJ2-3; V gene: TRBV6-1; clone size: -; CDR3 protein: CASSEGRTAVPSTDTQYF; CDR3 DNA: TGTGCCAGCAGCGAGGGACGTACTGCAGTGCCTAGCACAGATACGCAGTATTTT
D gene: -; J gene: TRBJ1-5; V gene: TRBV20-1; clone size: -; CDR3 protein: CSAIRRDYSNQPQHF; CDR3 DNA: TGCAGTGCTATTAGGAGGGATTATAGCAATCAGCCCCAGCATTTT
D gene: -; J gene: TRBJ2-6; V gene: TRBV20-1; clone size: few; CDR3 protein: CSARETGSGANVLTF; CDR3 DNA: TGCAGTGCTAGAGAAACAGGGAGCGGGGCCAACGTCCTGACTTTC
D gene: -; J gene: TRBJ1-5; V gene: TRBV6-1; clone size: -; CDR3 protein: CASTRGALGNQPQHF; CDR3 DNA: TGTGCCAGCACGAGGGGGGCGTTGGGCAATCAGCCCCAGCATTTT
D gene: TRBD1; J gene: TRBJ2-5; V gene: TRBV12-3/TRBV12-4; clone size: few; CDR3 protein: CASSYGGTGWKRGTQYF; CDR3 DNA: TGTGCCAGCAGTTATGGGGGGACAGGTTGGAAGAGGGGGACCCAGTACTTC
D gene: TRBD1; J gene: TRBJ2-7; V gene: TRBV23-1; clone size: few; CDR3 protein: CARERQGSYEQYF; CDR3 DNA: TGCGCCAGAGAAAGACAGGGTAGCTACGAGCAGTACTTC
D gene: -; J gene: TRBJ1-5; V gene: TRBV11-2; clone size: -; CDR3 protein: CASSLDAIGNQPQHF; CDR3 DNA: TGTGCCAGCAGCTTAGACGCGATCGGAAATCAGCCCCAGCATTTT
D gene: TRBD1; J gene: TRBJ1-2; V gene: TRBV6-1; clone size: -; CDR3 protein: CATRDRQLYGYTF; CDR3 DNA: TGTGCCACCCGGGACAGGCAGCTCTATGGCTACACCTTC
D gene: -; J gene: TRBJ1-2; V gene: TRBV6-1; clone size: -; CDR3 protein: CASSSNRVHGYTF; CDR3 DNA: TGTGCCAGCAGCTCTAACAGGGTCCATGGCTACACCTTC
D gene: -; J gene: TRBJ2-1; V gene: TRBV20-1; clone size: once; CDR3 protein: CSASPRTFNEQFF; CDR3 DNA: TGCAGTGCATCCCCGCGGACATTCAATGAGCAGTTCTTC
D gene: TRBD2; J gene: TRBJ2-5; V gene: TRBV20-1; clone size: few; CDR3 protein: CSASTVLAGQETQYF; CDR3 DNA: TGCAGTGCTAGTACGGTCCTAGCGGGCCAAGAGACCCAGTACTTC
D gene: -; J gene: TRBJ2-7; V gene: TRBV20-1; clone size: -; CDR3 protein: CSARRQAFDYEQYF; CDR3 DNA: TGCAGTGCTAGGAGGCAGGCGTTCGACTACGAGCAGTACTTC
D gene: -; J gene: TRBJ2-2; V gene: TRBV20-1; clone size: -; CDR3 protein: CSAPGPPLATGELFF; CDR3 DNA: TGCAGTGCTCCCGGGCCCCCCTTAGCTACCGGGGAGCTGTTTTTT
D gene: -; J gene: TRBJ1-6; V gene: TRBV6-1; clone size: -; CDR3 protein: CASRRDGNSPLHF; CDR3 DNA: TGTGCCAGCAGGAGGGACGGAAATTCACCCCTCCACTTT
D gene: -; J gene: TRBJ1-6; V gene: TRBV28; clone size: -; CDR3 protein: CASSSDRNPSSYNSPLHF; CDR3 DNA: TGTGCCAGCAGTTCTGACCGGAACCCCAGCTCCTATAATTCACCCCTCCACTTT
D gene: -; J gene: TRBJ1-6; V gene: TRBV7-2; clone size: -; CDR3 protein: CASSLGQADNSPLHF; CDR3 DNA: TGTGCCAGCAGCTTAGGGCAGGCAGATAATTCACCCCTCCACTTT
D gene: -; J gene: TRBJ1-1; V gene: TRBV6-5; clone size: few; CDR3 protein: CASSYRLTVAEAFF; CDR3 DNA: TGTGCCAGCAGTTATCGGTTGACAGTTGCTGAAGCTTTCTTT
D gene: -; J gene: TRBJ2-3; V gene: TRBV6-5; clone size: -; CDR3 protein: CASSYSPSTDTQYF; CDR3 DNA: TGTGCCAGCAGTTACTCGCCCTCAACAGATACGCAGTATTTT
D gene: TRBD1; J gene: TRBJ2-1; V gene: TRBV6-2/TRBV6-3; clone size: -; CDR3 protein: CASSNRRADRDLNEQFF; CDR3 DNA: TGTGCCAGCAGCAACCGTCGAGCGGACAGGGACTTAAATGAGCAGTTCTTC
D gene: -; J gene: TRBJ1-1; V gene: TRBV20-1; clone size: -; CDR3 protein: CSATWPGDTEAFF; CDR3 DNA: TGCAGTGCTACATGGCCCGGGGATACTGAAGCTTTCTTT
D gene: TRBD1; J gene: TRBJ2-5; V gene: TRBV4-1; clone size: -; CDR3 protein: CASSQRFPLNRGRGQETQYF; CDR3 DNA: TGCGCCAGCAGCCAACGCTTCCCCCTCAACAGGGGACGAGGACAAGAGACCCAGTACTTC
D gene: -; J gene: TRBJ2-4; V gene: TRBV6-4; clone size: few; CDR3 protein: CASSEHRETIQYF; CDR3 DNA: TGTGCCAGCAGTGAGCACAGGGAAACCATTCAGTACTTC
D gene: -; J gene: TRBJ2-7; V gene: TRBV29-1; clone size: -; CDR3 protein: CSVGRETIGRGEQYF; CDR3 DNA: TGCAGCGTTGGTCGAGAGACCATCGGAAGAGGTGAGCAGTACTTC
D gene: TRBD1; J gene: TRBJ2-7; V gene: TRBV2; clone size: few; CDR3 protein: CASNRDRSAYEQYF; CDR3 DNA: TGTGCCAGCAATCGGGACAGGTCTGCCTACGAGCAGTACTTC
D gene: TRBD1; J gene: TRBJ2-2; V gene: TRBV2; clone size: few; CDR3 protein: CASSLDRAMTGELFF; CDR3 DNA: TGTGCCAGCAGTCTGGACAGGGCGATGACCGGGGAGCTGTTTTTT
D gene: -; J gene: TRBJ2-6; V gene: TRBV7-3; clone size: -; CDR3 protein: CASSLTPPGANVLTF; CDR3 DNA: TGTGCCAGCAGCTTAACGCCTCCTGGGGCCAACGTCCTGACTTTC
D gene: -; J gene: TRBJ2-3; V gene: TRBV6-1; clone size: few; CDR3 protein: CASEVQGGMDTQYF; CDR3 DNA: TGTGCCAGCGAGGTACAGGGTGGTATGGATACGCAGTATTTT
D gene: -; J gene: TRBJ1-5; V gene: TRBV28; clone size: few; CDR3 protein: CASRLVWAGSNQPQHF; CDR3 DNA: TGTGCCAGCCGACTTGTTTGGGCTGGAAGCAATCAGCCCCAGCATTTT